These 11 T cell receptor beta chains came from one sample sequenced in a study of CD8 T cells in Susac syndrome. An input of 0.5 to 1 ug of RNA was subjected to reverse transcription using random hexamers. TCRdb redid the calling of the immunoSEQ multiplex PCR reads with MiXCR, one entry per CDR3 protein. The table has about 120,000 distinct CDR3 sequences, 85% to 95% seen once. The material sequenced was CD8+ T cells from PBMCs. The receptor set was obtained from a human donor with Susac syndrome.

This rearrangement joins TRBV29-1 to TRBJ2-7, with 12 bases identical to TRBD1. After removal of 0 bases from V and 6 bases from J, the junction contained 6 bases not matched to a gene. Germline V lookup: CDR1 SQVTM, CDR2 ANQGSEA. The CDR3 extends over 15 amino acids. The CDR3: CSVEDPGTGGAEQYF. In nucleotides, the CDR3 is TGCAGCGTTGAAGATCCCGGGACAGGGGGCGCCGAGCAGTACTTC.

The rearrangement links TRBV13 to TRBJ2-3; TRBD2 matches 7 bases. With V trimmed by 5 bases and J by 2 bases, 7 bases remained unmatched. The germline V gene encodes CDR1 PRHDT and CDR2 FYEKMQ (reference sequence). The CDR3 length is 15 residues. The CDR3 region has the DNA TGTGCCAGCAGCCACGTGGGAGGGGACACAGATACGCAGTATTTT. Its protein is CASSHVGGDTDTQYF.

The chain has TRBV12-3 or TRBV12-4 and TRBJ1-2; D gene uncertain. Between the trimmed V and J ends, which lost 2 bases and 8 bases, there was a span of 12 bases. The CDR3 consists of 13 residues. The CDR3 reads CASSLTGSGGYTF. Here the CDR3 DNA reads TGTGCCAGCAGTTTAACGGGTTCGGGGGGCTACACCTTC.

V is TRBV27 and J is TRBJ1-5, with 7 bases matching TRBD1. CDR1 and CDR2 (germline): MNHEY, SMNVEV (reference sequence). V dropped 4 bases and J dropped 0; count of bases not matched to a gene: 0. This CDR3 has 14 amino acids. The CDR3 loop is CASSSGGSNQPQHF. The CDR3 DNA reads TGTGCCAGCAGTTCAGGGGGTAGCAATCAGCCCCAGCATTTT.

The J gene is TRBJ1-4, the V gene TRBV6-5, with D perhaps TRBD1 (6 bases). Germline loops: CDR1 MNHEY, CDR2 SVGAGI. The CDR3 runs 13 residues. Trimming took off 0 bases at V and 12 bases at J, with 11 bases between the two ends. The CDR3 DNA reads TGTGCCAGCAGTTACTCCCTCGAGGGGGAACTGTTTTTT. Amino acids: CASSYSLEGELFF.

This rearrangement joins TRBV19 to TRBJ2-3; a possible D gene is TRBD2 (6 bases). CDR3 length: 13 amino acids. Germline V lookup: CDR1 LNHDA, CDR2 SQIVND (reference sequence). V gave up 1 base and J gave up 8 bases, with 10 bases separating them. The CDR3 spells CASSIAEGSTQYF. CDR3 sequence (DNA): TGTGCCAGTAGTATAGCGGAGGGCAGTACGCAGTATTTT.

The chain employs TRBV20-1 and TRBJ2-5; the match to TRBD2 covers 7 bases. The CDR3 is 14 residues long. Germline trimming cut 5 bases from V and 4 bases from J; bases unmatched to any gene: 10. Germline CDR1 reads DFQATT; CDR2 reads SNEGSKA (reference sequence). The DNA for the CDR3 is TGCAGTGCTGGGCCGGGGGGTCAGGGAGAGACCCAGTACTTC. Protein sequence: CSAGPGGQGETQYF.

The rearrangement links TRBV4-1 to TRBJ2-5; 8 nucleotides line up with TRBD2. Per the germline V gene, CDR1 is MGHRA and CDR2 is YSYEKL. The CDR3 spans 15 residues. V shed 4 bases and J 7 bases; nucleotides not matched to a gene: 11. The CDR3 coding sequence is TGCGCCAGCAGCCTCCCTACGACGGGGGGGCGGACCCAGTACTTC. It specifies CASSLPTTGGRTQYF.

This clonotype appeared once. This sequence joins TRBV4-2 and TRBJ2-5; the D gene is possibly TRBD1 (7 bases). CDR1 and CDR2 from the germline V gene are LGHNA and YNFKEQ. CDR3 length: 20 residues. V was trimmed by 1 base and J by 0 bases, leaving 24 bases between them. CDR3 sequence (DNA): TGTGCCAGCAGCCAAGTAGTTCAGGGGGGTGGCTTGTGGTACCAAGAGACCCAGTACTTC. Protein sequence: CASSQVVQGGGLWYQETQYF.

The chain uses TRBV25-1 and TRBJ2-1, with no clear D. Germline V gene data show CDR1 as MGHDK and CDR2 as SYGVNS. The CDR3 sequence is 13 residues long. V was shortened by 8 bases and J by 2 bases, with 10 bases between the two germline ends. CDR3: CASRPPTYNEQFF. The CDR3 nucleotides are TGTGCCAGCCGTCCTCCTACCTACAATGAGCAGTTCTTC. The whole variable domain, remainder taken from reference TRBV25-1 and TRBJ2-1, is EADIYQTPRYLVIGTGKKITLECSQTMGHDKMYWYQQDPGMELHLIHYSYGVNSTEKGDLSSESTVSRIRTEHFPLTLESARPSHTSQYLCASRPPTYNEQFFGPGTRLTVL.

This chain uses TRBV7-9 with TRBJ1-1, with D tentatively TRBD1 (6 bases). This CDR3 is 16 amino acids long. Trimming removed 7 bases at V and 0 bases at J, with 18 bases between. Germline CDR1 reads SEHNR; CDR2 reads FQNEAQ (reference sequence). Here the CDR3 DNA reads TGTGCCAGCAAAGGGACAAGGAATAACATGAACACTGAAGCTTTCTTT. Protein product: CASKGTRNNMNTEAFF.